This T cell receptor (beta chain) was captured by sequencing in a study of tumor-infiltrating lymphocytes in primary liver carcinoma. Study findings and constraints: The 250 largest clones made up significantly more of tumor than blood repertoires (p = 0.039).

This CDR3 is built from 15 residues. V dropped 4 bases and J dropped 5; count of bases not matched to a gene: 7. Germline V lookup: CDR1 SGHAT, CDR2 FQDESV (reference sequence). For blood RNA, unsorted whole blood served as the source, and germline DNA was extracted too. Priming with a constant-region primer yielded TCR beta cDNA from roughly 0.45 ug total RNA. Library construction for TCR beta comprised three nested multiplex PCR rounds performed with slightly modified ARM-PCR. Amplification in the first two PCR rounds was performed using TRBV1-TRBV30 forward primers and a C-beta reverse primer for about 10 cycles each. TCRdb passed the multiplex PCR reads through MiXCR, listing each CDR3 protein once. The sample carries a few hundred thousand distinct CDR3 sequences, nearly 60% recorded once. Comments on this clonotype: Its antigen is as yet unknown.

The chain uses TRBV11-1 and TRBJ2-1; TRBD2 matches at 8 bases. The receptor's source is a woman in her 30s with primary liver carcinoma and hepatitis B virus infection. The source material was peripheral blood. The CDR3 bases are TGTGCCAGCAGCTCAGTAGCGGGAATCCACAATGAGCAGTTCTTC. It codes for CASSSVAGIHNEQFF.